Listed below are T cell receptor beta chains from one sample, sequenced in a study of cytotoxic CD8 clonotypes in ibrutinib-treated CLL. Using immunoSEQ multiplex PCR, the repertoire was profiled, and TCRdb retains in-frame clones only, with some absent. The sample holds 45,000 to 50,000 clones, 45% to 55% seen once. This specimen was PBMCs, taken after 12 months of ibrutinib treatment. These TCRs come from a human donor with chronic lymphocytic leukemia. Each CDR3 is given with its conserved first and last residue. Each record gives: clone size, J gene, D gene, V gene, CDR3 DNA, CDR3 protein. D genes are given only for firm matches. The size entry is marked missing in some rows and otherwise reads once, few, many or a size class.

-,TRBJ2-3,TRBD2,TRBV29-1,TGCAGCGGGAAGCGGGAGGGGACCACAGATACGCAGTATTTT,CSGKREGTTDTQYF
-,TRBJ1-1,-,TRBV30,TGTGCCTGGAGTCCGGGCTACACTGAAGCTTTCTTT,CAWSPGYTEAFF
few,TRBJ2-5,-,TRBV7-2,TGTGCCAGCAGCTTAGTCCCACGGGAGCAAGAGACCCAGTACTTC,CASSLVPREQETQYF
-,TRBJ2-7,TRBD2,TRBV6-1,TGTGCCAGCAGTGATTTTGCGGGAGCTGCCTACGAGCAGTACTTC,CASSDFAGAAYEQYF
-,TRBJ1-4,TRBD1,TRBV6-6,TGTGCCAGCAGTTGGACAGGGAGTAGTGAAAAACTGTTTTTT,CASSWTGSSEKLFF
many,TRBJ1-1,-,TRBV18,TGTGCCAGCTCACCATCGCGAGGAGGCAATGGGGCTTTCTTT,CASSPSRGGNGAFF
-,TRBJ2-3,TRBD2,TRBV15,TGTGCCACCAGCACCTTACTAGCGGGCACAGATACGCAGTATTTT,CATSTLLAGTDTQYF
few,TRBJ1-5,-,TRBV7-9,TGTGCCAGCAGCTCTGTTAATAGCAATCAGCCCCAGCATTTT,CASSSVNSNQPQHF
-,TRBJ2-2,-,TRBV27,TGTGCCAGCAGTTCTGGGGGCACCGGGGAGCTGTTTTTT,CASSSGGTGELFF
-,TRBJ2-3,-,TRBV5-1,TGCGCCAGCAGCTCGGGGACACATAGCACAGATACGCAGTATTTT,CASSSGTHSTDTQYF
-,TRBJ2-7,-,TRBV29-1,TGCAGCGTGGACAGCCCTCTAAGAGGGGAGCAGTACTTC,CSVDSPLRGEQYF
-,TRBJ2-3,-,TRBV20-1,TGCAGTGCTAGAGATCTCGGGGTGCAGTATTTT,CSARDLGVQYF
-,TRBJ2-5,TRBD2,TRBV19,TGTGCCAGTAGTCAACTAGCGGGAGGGTTTGGGGAGACCCAGTACTTC,CASSQLAGGFGETQYF
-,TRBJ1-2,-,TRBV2,TGTGCCAGCACCAGCACAGAGAACTATGGCTACACCTTC,CASTSTENYGYTF